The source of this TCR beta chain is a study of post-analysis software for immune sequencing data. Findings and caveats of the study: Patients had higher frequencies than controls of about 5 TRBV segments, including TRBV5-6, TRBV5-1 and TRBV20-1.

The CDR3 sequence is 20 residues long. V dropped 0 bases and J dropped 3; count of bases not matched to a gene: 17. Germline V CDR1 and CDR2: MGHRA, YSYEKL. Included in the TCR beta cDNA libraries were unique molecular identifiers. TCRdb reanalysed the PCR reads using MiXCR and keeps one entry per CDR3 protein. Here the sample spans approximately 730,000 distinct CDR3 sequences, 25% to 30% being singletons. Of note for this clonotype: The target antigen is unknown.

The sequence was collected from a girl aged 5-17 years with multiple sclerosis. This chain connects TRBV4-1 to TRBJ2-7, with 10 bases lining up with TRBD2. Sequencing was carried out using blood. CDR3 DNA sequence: TGCGCCAGCAGCCAAGATGGGTCCGGGCCTAGCGGGAGCTCTTTCTACGAGCAGTACTTC. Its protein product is CASSQDGSGPSGSSFYEQYF.